This TCR beta chain emerged from a study of blood T cell repertoires in COVID-19. Across the whole study: From the United States, Italy and Spain came samples of acute and convalescent COVID-19. Sources were T cells, B-cell-depleted T cells, or PBMCs; the material itself was cDNA or gDNA.

Participant-given clinical history determined each cohort assignment. Generated by immunoSEQ multiplex PCR, the TCRdb table keeps only in-frame clones and is missing some. The sample comprises hundreds of thousands of clones, 80% to 90% of which are singletons, and 1% to 1.3% rests with the top ten. This clone showed up just once. Germline trimming cut 6 bases from V and 2 bases from J; bases unmatched to any gene: 7. The CDR3 covers 15 residues. From germline, CDR1 is MDHEN and CDR2 SYDVKM. The sample consisted of PBMCs or T cells enriched from blood (not recorded which). This sequence originates from a man aged 30 to 45 who had recovered from COVID-19. The V call is TRBV28, the J call TRBJ1-5; 7 positions match TRBD1. The CDR3, as DNA: TGTGCCAGCAGAAGAGGGGGCATAGGCAATCAGCCCCAGCATTTT. The encoded protein is CASRRGGIGNQPQHF.